This TCR beta chain was found in a study of CXCR3-negative and CXCR3-positive naive CD8 T cells (dated by TCRdb to about 2019). Some background on the complete study: In total, about 150 million TRB reads were obtained, or roughly 1.5 +/- 0.3 million reads per library. Data from 11 donors, pooled across two independent experiments, went into the diversity and physicochemical repertoire analyses. The TRBV-TRBJ cluster analysis covered naive subsets from 5 donors and memory cells from 3 donors.

Overall study outcomes, separate from this receptor: Because surface CD5, which is linked to self-reactivity in mice, was comparable between the naive subsets, TCR interaction strength was also inferred from TRB CDR3 physicochemical properties. Freshly isolated PBMCs were used for most assays because CXCR3 expression partially decreased after cryopreservation. Both naive subsets had comparably high repertoire diversity, while memory CD8+ T cells had much lower repertoire diversity. TRB CDR3s from CXCR3-positive naive cells showed higher hydrophobicity (lower Kidera factor 4), lower energy, and higher strength and volume indices than CXCR3-negative naive cells. TRBV-TRBJ usage was similar between naive CXCR3-negative and CXCR3-positive cells from the same donor, while memory cells showed distinct patterns.

The CDR3 sequence holds 14 residues, the cysteine and phenylalanine included. No DNA has been recorded. As encoded in the germline V gene, CDR1 is SGHDN while CDR2 is FVKESK. The instrument given in TCRdb is NextSeq 550. The Human TCR Profiling Kit (MiLaboratory) was used to make UMI-labeled 5' RACE TRB cDNA libraries. The full amount of extracted RNA was used for cDNA synthesis, and the full amount of resulting cDNA was used for PCR amplification. Libraries were prepared in parallel using an identical number of PCR cycles. The authors processed their data as follows. With a requirement of at least two reads per UMI, MIGEC and MiXCR extracted about 50,000 +/- 10,000 unique UMI-labeled TRB cDNA molecules per library. Each library averaged about 38,000 +/- 11,000 functional in-frame TRB CDR3 nucleotide clonotypes without stop codons. After each sample was downsampled to 5000 UMI-labeled TRB molecules, VDJtools was used to calculate diversity metrics such as normalized Shannon-Wiener and Chao1. Clonotype-size-weighted physicochemical properties of the central five CDR3 residues (interaction energy, strength, volume and Kidera factor 4) were computed in VDJtools. TCRdb reprocessed the sequencing reads and holds a single record per CDR3 protein sequence, with no DNA. TCRdb, not the original authors, processed these V and J calls. The sample's table lists a count of tens of thousands of distinct CDR3 sequences. 4.3% of the sample goes to the ten largest clones.

Each CD8+ T cell subset was flow-sorted in triplicate, with over 250,000 cells per subset placed directly into RLT lysis buffer. Naive CD8+ T cells were defined stringently as CD45RO-CCR7+CD27+CD95- to exclude memory contaminants. Using standard density gradient centrifugation, peripheral blood mononuclear cells were isolated from buffy coats. Naive CXCR3-negative and CXCR3-positive CD8+ T cells were flow-sorted using a FACSAria III. An RNeasy Mini Kit was used to extract total RNA from the sorted cells. About this clonotype itself: Its binding antigen is unknown.

This TCR came from a human donor in good health. Some clones in this sample may be carry-over from other donors' samples. The chain is made from TRBV14 and TRBJ2-7; TCRdb's assignment of TRBD2 cannot be checked, as there is no DNA. The sequenced sample consisted of naive CXCR3- CD8+ T cells from blood. Taken with the paper, the label for cell subset or site translates to: CD45RO-CCR7+CD27+CD95- naive CD8+ T cells lacking CXCR3 (TNR3-). The CDR3 has the sequence CASSPGGFTYEQYF.